This TCR beta chain was found in a study of PD-L1 blockade in urothelial cancer. Whole-study context: In about 2014 therapy began: atezolizumab 1,200 mg intravenously every 3 weeks. Most patients, about 85% of the roughly 30, were males with bladder-origin cancer. A median approximately 140,000 T cells were found in blood samples.

Worth noting for this clone: Its specificity is unknown.

Some clones are missing from TCRdb's copy, which holds only in-frame ones; the method was immunoSEQ multiplex PCR. The data hold 50,000 or so clones, with over 70% observed a single time. Study-level points and caveats: Sub-median blood TCR clonality before treatment predicted longer survival.

V dropped 9 bases and J dropped 6; count of bases not matched to a gene: 9. The CDR3 has 13 amino acids. CDR1 ENHRY and CDR2 SYGVKD come from the germline V gene. This clonotype originated in a man aged 65 to 85 with urothelial cancer. Sequencing used PBMCs, obtained around atezolizumab (anti-PD-L1) treatment. The genes are TRBV10-3 and TRBJ1-1; 8 bases line up with TRBD1. CDR3 amino acids: CAIRTGRTAEAFF. The CDR3 coding sequence is TGTGCCATTCGGACAGGGCGAACGGCTGAAGCTTTCTTT.